These 20 T cell receptor beta chains came from one sample sequenced in a study of blood T cell repertoires in COVID-19. Assay used: immunoSEQ multiplex PCR; TCRdb lists only in-frame clones, some missing. Of approximately 400,000 clones detected, around 87% appear once; the ten largest clones hold 1.3%. Source material: PBMCs or T cells enriched from blood (not recorded which). Receptors originate from a man younger than 45 who had recovered from COVID-19.

This sequence joins TRBV3-1 (or the pseudogene TRBV3-2) and TRBJ2-2; the match to TRBD1 covers 8 bases. The CDR3 runs 15 residues. CDR1 and CDR2 from the germline V gene are LGHDT and YNNKEL (reference sequence). With 3 bases clipped from V and 7 bases from J, the junction kept 7 bases outside the gene matches. In DNA, the CDR3 is TGTGCCAGCAGCCACAGGGGGCAGAAGCACGGGGAGCTGTTTTTT. Translating gives CASSHRGQKHGELFF.

V is TRBV7-9 and J is TRBJ2-7, with TRBD2 identical over 12 bases. Germline CDR1 reads SEHNR; CDR2 reads FQNEAQ (reference sequence). The length of the CDR3 is 15 residues. The V and J ends lost 7 bases and 4 bases, in that order; junction bases with no gene match: 8. In nucleotides, the CDR3 is TGTGCCAGCATCCTAGGGACTAGCGGGCGATACGAGCAGTACTTC. This encodes CASILGTSGRYEQYF.

The chain links TRBV3-1 (or the pseudogene TRBV3-2) to TRBJ2-7; D may be TRBD2 (5 bases). V lost 2 bases and J lost 7, with 6 bases in between. CDR3 size: 11 residues. Germline CDR1 is LGHDT and CDR2 is YNNKEL (reference sequence). CDR3 region: CASSQRGEQYF. The CDR3 region has the DNA TGTGCCAGCAGCCAACGCGGGGAGCAGTACTTC.

This chain links TRBV18 with TRBJ1-2; D remains unclear. CDR3 size: 13 residues. Germline CDR1 is KGHSH and CDR2 is LQKENI. V was trimmed by 2 bases and J by 4 bases, leaving 8 bases between them. The DNA for the CDR3 is TGTGCCAGCTCACCAGGGGAGGGCTATGGCTACACCTTC. Amino acid sequence: CASSPGEGYGYTF.

The V and J genes are TRBV9 and TRBJ1-4; 8 bases agree with TRBD1. The V segment lost 3 bases and the J segment 6 bases; nucleotides outside the gene matches: 7. This CDR3 region has 15 residues. The V gene's germline CDR1 is SGDLS and CDR2 YYNGEE. As DNA, the CDR3 is TGTGCCAGCAGCGCCGGTGGGACAGGCCATGAAAAACTGTTTTTT. Protein sequence: CASSAGGTGHEKLFF.

CDR3 bases: TGTGCCAGCAGCGTAGCCCCAGGGTCGCACTATGGCTACACCTTC. Protein product: CASSVAPGSHYGYTF. The chain carries TRBV9 and TRBJ1-2, with TRBD1 as a possible D gene (5 bases). This CDR3 region has 15 residues. The ends were cut back, 0 bases at V and 3 bases at J, with 12 bases in the middle. In germline, CDR1 is SGDLS, CDR2 YYNGEE.

The chain couples TRBV10-1 to TRBJ1-5, with unresolved D. The V end lost 0 bases, the J end lost 0 bases, and 3 bases lay between the germline ends. The CDR3 is 14 residues long. The V gene's germline CDR1 is WNHNN and CDR2 SYGVQD (reference sequence). CDR3 bases: TGCGCCAGCAGTGAGTCCGGTAGCAATCAGCCCCAGCATTTT. Its translation: CASSESGSNQPQHF.

In this sample, this clone turned up once. The chain employs TRBV5-1 and TRBJ1-2, with 10 bases lining up with TRBD1. Germline values: CDR1 SGHRS, CDR2 YFSETQ. The CDR3 spans 15 residues. V shed 2 bases and J 6 bases; nucleotides not matched to a gene: 7. CDR3 in amino acids: CASSLKTGGVDGYTF. CDR3 DNA: TGCGCCAGCAGCTTAAAGACAGGGGGCGTTGATGGCTACACCTTC.

This sequence joins TRBV5-6 and TRBJ1-2; D is ambiguous. V gave up 5 bases and J gave up 4 bases, with 12 bases separating them. The CDR3 length is 13 residues. Germline assignment: CDR1 SGHDT and CDR2 YYEEEE. The CDR3 sequence: CASSDSGIYGYTF. The DNA of the CDR3 is TGTGCCAGCAGTGACTCCGGTATCTATGGCTACACCTTC.

The chain joins TRBV6-5 to TRBJ1-5; 7 bases agree with TRBD1. Germline values: CDR1 MNHEY, CDR2 SVGAGI. The V segment lost 6 bases and the J segment 4 bases; nucleotides outside the gene matches: 9. CDR3 length equals 15 residues. In DNA, the CDR3 is TGTGCCAGCAGGCTATCGGGGACAGCTAATCAGCCCCAGCATTTT. Its protein product is CASRLSGTANQPQHF.

The chain couples TRBV7-9 to TRBJ2-2, with TRBD1 identical over 8 bases. The ends lost 3 bases at V and 0 bases at J; junction bases unmatched: 3. Germline V lookup: CDR1 SEHNR, CDR2 FQNEAQ (reference sequence). The CDR3 consists of 16 residues. This chain's CDR3 is CASSFRDRSNTGELFF. In DNA form, the CDR3 reads TGTGCCAGCAGCTTCCGGGACAGGTCGAACACCGGGGAGCTGTTTTTT.

The V gene is TRBV6-1, the J gene TRBJ1-2, with D tentatively TRBD1 (6 bases). The CDR3 is made up of 15 amino acids. In germline, CDR1 is MNHNS, CDR2 SASEGT. V gave up 2 bases and J gave up 7 bases, with 17 bases separating them. CDR3 residues: CASSEFYLAGAGYTF. In DNA form, the CDR3 reads TGTGCCAGCAGTGAATTCTACTTGGCGGGGGCTGGCTACACCTTC.

The chain couples TRBV27 to TRBJ1-1; TRBD1 agrees at 7 bases. This CDR3 has 15 amino acids. Germline V CDR1 and CDR2: MNHEY, SMNVEV (reference sequence). V trimming: 5 bases; J trimming: 4 bases; junction bases outside the gene matches: 10. The CDR3 here is CASSLGTVLSTEAFF. The CDR3, as DNA: TGTGCCAGCAGTCTAGGGACAGTACTTTCCACTGAAGCTTTCTTT.

This clone occurred once. The V gene is TRBV19, the J gene TRBJ1-2, with D hard to call. V lost 7 bases and J lost 7, with 10 bases in between. Germline CDR1 is LNHDA and CDR2 is SQIVND (reference sequence). CDR3 length: 11 residues. The CDR3 loop is CASISSFGYTF. Written as DNA, the CDR3 is TGTGCCAGTATCTCCTCTTTTGGCTACACCTTC. Full variable domain (missing parts from reference TRBV19 and TRBJ1-2): DGGITQSPKYLFRKEGQNVTLSCEQNLNHDAMYWYRQDPGQGLRLIYYSQIVNDFQKGDIAEGYSVSREKKESFPLTVTSAQKNPTAFYLCASISSFGYTFGSGTRLTVV.

V and J are TRBV7-3 and TRBJ1-3; D unresolved. The CDR3 runs to 16 residues. V shed 1 base and J shed 3 bases, with 13 bases lying between them. Germline V lookup: CDR1 SGHTA, CDR2 FQGTGA. The chain's CDR3 is CASSLNPGGIGNTIYF. CDR3 in DNA: TGTGCCAGCAGCTTAAACCCGGGAGGGATTGGAAACACCATATATTTT.

This chain uses TRBV2 with TRBJ1-5; 8 bases map to TRBD1. The CDR3 loop spans 19 amino acids. Per the germline V gene, CDR1 is SNHLY and CDR2 is FYNNEI. Unmatched junction bases numbered 21, after V lost 7 bases and J lost 4 bases. CDR3 protein: CASIVRGRTGHLRNQPQHF. DNA of the CDR3: TGTGCCAGCATAGTAAGGGGGAGGACAGGGCACCTTAGGAATCAGCCCCAGCATTTT.

The gene calls are TRBV5-1 and TRBJ2-1; TRBD2 agrees at 10 bases. V lost 0 bases, J lost 6 bases, and 6 bases stayed unmatched. Germline CDR1 reads SGHRS; CDR2 reads YFSETQ. The CDR3 loop spans 16 amino acids. CDR3 loop: CASSLDGTSVINEQFF. CDR3 DNA sequence: TGCGCCAGCAGCTTGGACGGGACTAGCGTAATCAATGAGCAGTTCTTC.

In its sample, this clone was seen a few times. This chain connects TRBV24-1 to TRBJ1-2; 7 bases align to TRBD1. CDR1 KGHDR and CDR2 SFDVKD come from the germline V gene. Losses at the gene ends were 6 bases for V and 2 bases for J; bases not matched to a gene: 5. The CDR3 sequence is 14 residues long. In DNA form, the CDR3 reads TGTGCCACCAGTACCTCGGGACAGAACTATGGCTACACCTTC. Translation gives CATSTSGQNYGYTF.

The chain couples TRBV3-1 (or the pseudogene TRBV3-2) to TRBJ1-5, with D unclear. V was pared by 0 bases and J by 4 bases, with 4 bases between. Germline CDR1 LGHDT, CDR2 YNNKEL (reference sequence). CDR3 length: 13 amino acids. The CDR3 coding sequence is TGTGCCAGCAGCCAAGACGTTAATCAGCCCCAGCATTTT. Protein product: CASSQDVNQPQHF.

This chain uses TRBV29-1 with TRBJ1-2; D unclear. The CDR3 sequence is 13 residues long. Looked up from germline, CDR1 is SQVTM and CDR2 is ANQGSEA. V lost 7 bases, J lost 4 bases, and 16 bases lay in between. The CDR3 protein is CSALGLTSYGYTF. The CDR3, as DNA: TGCAGCGCCCTTGGTCTAACCTCCTATGGCTACACCTTC.